These T cell receptor beta chains were read from a single sample in a study of response to subunit inactivated influenza vaccine. TCRdb re-derived calls from the RT-PCR reads in MiXCR, one entry per CDR3 protein. The sample contains over 400,000 distinct CDR3 sequences, over 9.5% of which appear only once. Sample: PBMCs from blood, taken about 40 days after vaccination. All receptors come from a man between 45 and 60 years old who received an inactivated influenza vaccine. CDR3s include the opening cysteine and the closing phenylalanine or tryptophan. The order of the fields is J gene, V gene, D gene, clone size, CDR3 DNA, CDR3 protein. D genes are given only for firm matches. Expanded clones get a size class; other rows say once, few or many, or leave the size out.

TRBJ1-1	TRBV2	NA	few	TGTGCCAGCAGCCCAGACGCCCCTGAAGCTTTCTTT	CASSPDAPEAFF
TRBJ2-1	TRBV9	NA	few	TGTGCCAGCAGCGCACTCGGTGGGCGGGTAAACAATGAGCAGTTCTTC	CASSALGGRVNNEQFF
TRBJ1-4	TRBV6-5	NA	few	TGTGCCAGCAGTTACTCGGGCCACCCTTCGGAAAAACTGTTTTTT	CASSYSGHPSEKLFF
TRBJ1-1	TRBV12-3/TRBV12-4	NA	NA	TGTGCCAGCAGTTTATCCCTGGTTGAAGCTTTCTTT	CASSLSLVEAFF
TRBJ2-1	TRBV5-1	TRBD2	many	TGCGCCAGCAGCTTGACTAGCGGGGGCCCTATCTCCTACAATGAGCAGTTCTTC	CASSLTSGGPISYNEQFF
TRBJ2-7	TRBV20-1	TRBD2	NA	TGCAGTGCTAGCCACTGGACTAGCGGGGCCTACGAGCAGTACTTC	CSASHWTSGAYEQYF
TRBJ1-1	TRBV6-2/TRBV6-3	NA	few	TGTGCCAGCAGCCGTGGGTGGAACACTGAAGCTTTCTTT	CASSRGWNTEAFF
TRBJ2-1	TRBV15	NA	NA	TGTGCCACCAGCAGAGATCGGGTTCCGGATGAGCAGTTCTTC	CATSRDRVPDEQFF
TRBJ2-7	TRBV20-1	TRBD1	few	TGCAGTGCTAGTCGGGACAGGGTGGGAGAGCAGTACTTC	CSASRDRVGEQYF
TRBJ1-5	TRBV7-2	TRBD1	NA	TGTGCCAGCGGCGGGACAGGGTATCAGCCCCAGCATTTT	CASGGTGYQPQHF
TRBJ2-1	TRBV10-3	TRBD1	few	TGTGCCGTAAGACAGGGAAATGAGCAGTTCTTC	CAVRQGNEQFF
TRBJ2-6	TRBV25-1	NA	few	TGTGCCAGCAGTGAATCAGATAGCCGCTCTGGGGCCAACGTCCTGACTTTC	CASSESDSRSGANVLTF
TRBJ2-5	TRBV6-5	TRBD2	NA	TGTGCCAGCAGTTACGCGGGAGTGCAAGAGACCCAGTACTTC	CASSYAGVQETQYF
TRBJ2-7	TRBV20-1	NA	few	TGCAGTGCTGAGGGACTTTCCTACGAGCAGTACTTC	CSAEGLSYEQYF
TRBJ2-7	TRBV20-1	TRBD1	few	TGCAGTGCTGAACGTACCGGGACAGGGGGCTCGCTTTACGAGCAGTACTTC	CSAERTGTGGSLYEQYF
TRBJ2-7	TRBV7-2	TRBD1	NA	TGTGCCAGCAGCTTGGCCGGGACAGGGATCTTTTACGAGCAGTACTTC	CASSLAGTGIFYEQYF
TRBJ1-3	TRBV20-1	NA	NA	TGCAGTGCTAGAGGACAGGTGAAGGGAAACACCATATATTTT	CSARGQVKGNTIYF
TRBJ2-5	TRBV3-1	TRBD2	few	TGTGCCAGCAGCCAAGATTCAAGCGGGGGAGAGGAGACCCAGTACTTC	CASSQDSSGGEETQYF
TRBJ2-7	TRBV6-2/TRBV6-3	NA	NA	TGTGCCAGCAGTTACTCCGTCGAGCAGTACTTC	CASSYSVEQYF
TRBJ2-5	TRBV5-1	NA	many	TGCGCCAGCAGCTGGATGACGGTCCAAGAGACCCAGTACTTC	CASSWMTVQETQYF
TRBJ2-1	TRBV12-3/TRBV12-4	NA	NA	TGTGCCAGCAGTAAGTTAGCGGAGGTCTACAATGAGCAGTTCTTC	CASSKLAEVYNEQFF
TRBJ2-3	TRBV27	NA	NA	TGTGCCAGCAGTATGACACCAGTAGGGGACTTTTCAACTTCAGATACGCAGTATTTT	CASSMTPVGDFSTSDTQYF
TRBJ2-1	TRBV18	NA	few	TGTGCCAGCTCACCAAGTCAACTCAATGAGCAGTTCTTC	CASSPSQLNEQFF
TRBJ2-1	TRBV7-9	TRBD1	few	TGTGCCAGCAGCTCGCAGGACAGGGGGAACAATGAGCAGTTCTTC	CASSSQDRGNNEQFF
TRBJ2-1	TRBV20-1	TRBD2	NA	TGCAGTGCTGGGGGACTAGCGGGGGGGATAAATGAGCAGTTCTTC	CSAGGLAGGINEQFF
TRBJ2-1	TRBV7-6	TRBD1	few	TGTGCCAGCAACCCGGGACAGGGGGCGAATGAGCAGTTCTTC	CASNPGQGANEQFF
TRBJ1-2	TRBV5-1	NA	NA	TGCGCCAGCAGCTTTTTACGGGGCTCCTATGGCTACACCTTC	CASSFLRGSYGYTF
TRBJ2-7	TRBV7-2	TRBD2	NA	TGTGCCAGCAGTATTAGCGGGGGGCGCTCCTACGAGCAGTACTTC	CASSISGGRSYEQYF
TRBJ2-2	TRBV20-1	TRBD2	few	TGCAGTGCTAGCGGGAGGGTTGACGGGGAGCTGTTTTTT	CSASGRVDGELFF
TRBJ2-7	TRBV12-3/TRBV12-4	TRBD2	NA	TGTGCCAGCAGTATAGCGGGGGGGCGGGCCGAGCAGTACTTC	CASSIAGGRAEQYF
TRBJ2-1	TRBV5-1	TRBD2	few	TGCGCCAGCAATAAGATCCGGCCCAGCGGGAGAGATGAGCAGTTCTTC	CASNKIRPSGRDEQFF
TRBJ2-7	TRBV4-3	NA	many	TGCGCCAGCAGCCAAGATCTATTTGGTCTACCGACCTACGAGCAGTACTTC	CASSQDLFGLPTYEQYF
TRBJ2-7	TRBV29-1	NA	NA	TGCAGCGTTGAGGTAGGGAACCCCTACGAGCAGTACTTC	CSVEVGNPYEQYF
TRBJ2-3	TRBV29-1	TRBD2	many	TGCAGCGTAGGACTAGGAGGGGGCACAGATACGCAGTATTTT	CSVGLGGGTDTQYF
TRBJ1-5	TRBV6-5	TRBD1	few	TGTGCCAGCAGTCCACCAGGGGGACCCCAGCATTTT	CASSPPGGPQHF
TRBJ2-1	TRBV9	NA	few	TGTGCCAGCAGTGAAGAGACTGCGGGAAATGAGCAGTTCTTC	CASSEETAGNEQFF
TRBJ2-2	TRBV28	NA	NA	TGTGCCAGCACACCCCCGGGACCCGGGGAGCTGTTTTTT	CASTPPGPGELFF
TRBJ2-3	TRBV18	TRBD2	few	TGTGCCAGCTCACAGCGACTAGCGGAACTCACAGATACGCAGTATTTT	CASSQRLAELTDTQYF
TRBJ2-6	TRBV12-3/TRBV12-4	NA	many	TGTGCCAGCAGCCCTGCTGGGGCCAACGTCCTGACTTTC	CASSPAGANVLTF
TRBJ2-1	TRBV24-1	TRBD1	NA	TGTGACACCGGTGATTCTGTGACAGGGATAGGCAATGAGCAGTTCTTC	CDTGDSVTGIGNEQFF
TRBJ2-7	TRBV20-1	TRBD1	few	TGCAGTGCTGATACCGGGACAGCCGCCTACGAGCAGTACTTC	CSADTGTAAYEQYF
TRBJ2-1	TRBV12-3/TRBV12-4	TRBD2	few	TGTGCCAGCAGCAACCAAATACTAGCGGGGCCCTACAATGAGCAGTTCTTC	CASSNQILAGPYNEQFF
TRBJ2-1	TRBV29-1	NA	few	TGCAGCGTTGATATAGCCGCCAATGAGCAGTTCTTC	CSVDIAANEQFF
TRBJ2-5	TRBV7-2	NA	NA	TGTGCCAGCAGCTTAGCGCTGCAGGGAAAAGGCAGGGAGACCCAGTACTTC	CASSLALQGKGRETQYF
TRBJ1-6	TRBV5-1	TRBD1	NA	TGCGCCAGCAGCCGAAACACGGGACAGGGACATAATTCACCCCTCCACTTT	CASSRNTGQGHNSPLHF
TRBJ2-1	TRBV29-1	TRBD2	NA	TGCAGCGTAGGGACTAGCGGAGCGGGAAATGAGCAGTTCTTC	CSVGTSGAGNEQFF
TRBJ2-7	TRBV12-3/TRBV12-4	TRBD1	many	TGTGCCAGCAGTTTAGGACAGGGGATTTCCTACGAGCAGTACTTC	CASSLGQGISYEQYF
TRBJ1-3	TRBV7-8	NA	few	TGTGCCAGCAGCTCGGACGGGAGCTCTGGAAACACCATATATTTT	CASSSDGSSGNTIYF
TRBJ2-7	TRBV10-3	NA	NA	TGTGCCATCAGTGAAGGCAGGGGAAATGGGTACGAGCAGTACTTC	CAISEGRGNGYEQYF
TRBJ2-2	TRBV6-5	TRBD2	few	TGTGCCAGCAGTTTCGAAGTTCCGGGACTAGGGGGAACCGGGGAGCTGTTTTTT	CASSFEVPGLGGTGELFF
TRBJ2-7	TRBV6-5	TRBD2	few	TGTGCCAGCAGTTACCGATCCACCTTAGCGGGAGTGGGGGAGCAGTACTTC	CASSYRSTLAGVGEQYF